A selection of T cell receptor beta chains follows, all from one sample in a study of T cell responses to AZD1222 COVID-19 vaccine. Clones were read by immunoSEQ multiplex PCR, and TCRdb kept only the in-frame ones, dropping some. The sample lists about 99,000 clones, more than 80% occurring once. Sequencing was performed on peripheral blood, taken on day 0 of AZD1222 vaccination. These receptors were collected from an adult in good health. CDR3s include the opening cysteine and the closing phenylalanine or tryptophan. Fields, in order: J gene, D gene, clone size, V gene, CDR3 protein, CDR3 DNA. The D gene is left open where the match is weak. Not all rows give a size; the values are once, few, many and, for expanded clones, a class.

TRBJ2-4 | TRBD1 | NA | TRBV7-2 | CASSAGGLAKNIQYF | TGTGCCAGCAGCGCAGGGGGTCTGGCCAAAAACATTCAGTACTTC
TRBJ2-7 | NA | NA | TRBV6-4 | CASSDSVPYEQYF | TGTGCCAGCAGTGACTCGGTCCCCTACGAGCAGTACTTC
TRBJ1-6 | TRBD1 | NA | TRBV18 | CASSSGQNNSPLHF | TGTGCCAGCTCATCGGGACAGAATAATTCACCCCTCCACTTT
TRBJ1-1 | NA | NA | TRBV5-1 | CASSRGELSTEAFF | TGCGCCAGCAGCCGGGGGGAGTTGAGCACTGAAGCTTTCTTT
TRBJ1-1 | TRBD1 | NA | TRBV19 | CASSIGQGRGTEAFF | TGTGCCAGTAGTATCGGACAGGGGAGAGGGACTGAAGCTTTCTTT
TRBJ1-2 | NA | NA | TRBV10-3 | CAISRDRLGGYTF | TGTGCCATCAGCCGCGACAGACTGGGCGGCTACACCTTC
TRBJ2-1 | TRBD2 | once | TRBV19 | CATGGSYNEQFF | TGTGCCACCGGGGGGTCCTACAATGAGCAGTTCTTC
TRBJ1-1 | NA | NA | TRBV2 | CASTPWSNTEAFF | TGTGCCAGCACCCCGTGGTCGAACACTGAAGCTTTCTTT
TRBJ2-3 | TRBD1 | NA | TRBV7-3 | CASSLSGQDTDTQYF | TGTGCCAGCAGCCTAAGCGGACAGGACACAGATACGCAGTATTTT
TRBJ2-7 | TRBD2 | NA | TRBV19 | CASSIGAGGTSSYEQYF | TGTGCCAGTAGTATAGGAGCGGGGGGGACTAGCTCCTACGAGCAGTACTTC
TRBJ1-4 | TRBD1 | NA | TRBV28 | CASSPQGASGEKLFF | TGTGCCAGCAGTCCGCAGGGGGCCTCGGGTGAAAAACTGTTTTTT
TRBJ2-7 | TRBD1 | NA | TRBV2 | CASRGDRRSYEQYF | TGTGCCAGCAGGGGGGACAGGCGATCCTACGAGCAGTACTTC